This T cell receptor (beta chain) came from a study of T cell repertoires in aging, cancer and after chemotherapy. Study background: Repeat sampling of healthy donors over several months to years showed clear clonal overlap. Overall study findings and caveats: Immunological memory after chemotherapy cannot be judged from the repertoire data.

This CDR3 contains 15 residues. CDR1 and CDR2 from the germline V gene are SGHTA and FQGNSA. Trimming took off 1 base at V and 1 base at J, with 7 bases between the two ends. Note on this clonotype: Its specificity is unknown.

The template was genomic DNA from peripheral blood, not RNA. Multiplex touch-down PCR with TRB-A/B primers amplified rearranged V-D-J TRB sequences. TCRdb redid the calling of the multiplex PCR reads with MiXCR, one entry per CDR3 protein. This sample has thousands of distinct CDR3 sequences, with 26% found just once. The V gene is TRBV7-2, the J gene TRBJ1-4; TRBD1 is a possible D gene (6 bases). The sequenced sample was blood. The source of this sequence is a human donor in good health. The CDR3 nucleotides read TGTGCCAGCAGCTTAGAACAGGGAACTAATGAAAAACTGTTTTTT. Protein product: CASSLEQGTNEKLFF.